These 12 T cell receptor beta chains were all obtained from the same sample, sequenced in a study of blood T cell repertoires in COVID-19 (dated by TCRdb to 2020 to 2022). The receptor library was made with the immunoSEQ multiplex PCR assay. TCRdb retrieved this table from immuneACCESS and kept in-frame rearrangements only. Not all clones are present; in checked studies, unresolved V genes account for under half, and no reason is known for the remainder. This sample has 140,000 to 150,000 clones in its table, and 80% to 90% of those were observed once. The ten largest clones take up under 3% of the sample. The source material was peripheral blood. All receptors come from a man in his fifties or sixties with active or convalescent COVID-19.

The V and J genes are TRBV7-8 and TRBJ2-7; 9 nucleotides align to TRBD1. The ends lost 0 bases at V and 7 bases at J; junction bases unmatched: 4. CDR3 length: 14 residues. Germline V CDR1 and CDR2: SGHVS, FQNEAQ. Here the CDR3 DNA reads TGTGCCAGCAGCTTAGCGGGGACAGGGATGGAGCAGTACTTC. It codes for CASSLAGTGMEQYF.

This chain links TRBV19 with TRBJ2-5; D not certain. The germline gives CDR1 LNHDA, CDR2 SQIVND (reference sequence). This CDR3 has 11 amino acids. The V end lost 11 bases, the J end lost 0 bases, and 7 bases lay between the germline ends. The CDR3 is CASGHQETQYF. Here the CDR3 DNA reads TGTGCCTCTGGGCACCAAGAGACCCAGTACTTC.

The chain uses TRBV5-6 and TRBJ2-1; the D gene is possibly TRBD1 (5 bases). CDR1 is SGHDT and CDR2 is YYEEEE in the germline V gene. V lost 1 base to trimming and J lost 7 bases, with 15 bases between them. The CDR3 is 15 amino acids. In nucleotides, the CDR3 is TGTGCCAGCAGCTTGTTTGACAGCCGGTGGAATGAGCAGTTCTTC. It codes for CASSLFDSRWNEQFF.

The V call is TRBV30, the J call TRBJ1-5, with D uncertain. The CDR3 runs to 13 residues. The V gene lost 1 base and the J gene lost 4 bases, with 8 bases spanning the gap. CDR1 and CDR2 (germline): GTSNPN, SVGIG (reference sequence). CDR3 protein: CAWSGGRNQPQHF. DNA of the CDR3: TGTGCCTGGAGTGGAGGGCGGAATCAGCCCCAGCATTTT.

The rearrangement links TRBV3-1 (or the pseudogene TRBV3-2) to TRBJ2-7; TRBD1 matches 9 bases. The CDR3 loop spans 18 amino acids. Looked up from germline, CDR1 is LGHDT and CDR2 is YNNKEL (reference sequence). V was clipped by 4 bases and J by 0 bases; unmatched bases: 13. The chain's CDR3 is CASSPRPGQGDHSYEQYF. The DNA of the CDR3 is TGTGCCAGCAGCCCTCGCCCGGGACAGGGCGATCACTCCTACGAGCAGTACTTC.

This rearrangement joins TRBV3-1 (or the pseudogene TRBV3-2) to TRBJ2-7; D unresolved. The germline V gene encodes CDR1 LGHDT and CDR2 YNNKEL (reference sequence). The CDR3 length is 14 residues. The V end was cut by 4 bases, the J end by 5 bases, with 15 bases between. The DNA of the CDR3 is TGTGCCAGCAGCCGCAACACATGGTCTCACGAGCAGTACTTC. This codes for CASSRNTWSHEQYF.

The chain is built from TRBV5-6 and TRBJ1-2; 7 nucleotides match TRBD1. Trimming cost V 0 bases and J 7 bases; bases outside gene matches: 3. The CDR3 runs 13 residues. Per the germline V gene, CDR1 is SGHDT and CDR2 is YYEEEE. The CDR3 region is CASSLGQGVGYTF. The DNA of the CDR3 is TGTGCCAGCAGCTTGGGCCAGGGGGTTGGCTACACCTTC.

The chain uses TRBV6-5 and TRBJ2-1; no firm D call. CDR1 is MNHEY and CDR2 is SVGAGI in the germline V gene. CDR3 length: 13 amino acids. V lost 6 bases, J lost 3 bases, and 9 bases lay in between. For the CDR3, the DNA is TGTGCCAGCAGCTCTCTCCTCTACAATGAGCAGTTCTTC. The encoded protein is CASSSLLYNEQFF.

This chain links TRBV7-2 with TRBJ1-5, with D perhaps TRBD1 (5 bases). The CDR3 has 15 amino acids. Germline V CDR1 and CDR2: SGHTA, FQGNSA. Trimming took 5 bases from V and 0 from J, leaving 11 bases between them. The CDR3 region has the DNA TGTGCCAGCAGCCCCGGGACTGTTAGCAATCAGCCCCAGCATTTT. It encodes CASSPGTVSNQPQHF. Filled out from reference TRBV7-2 and TRBJ1-5, the complete variable domain reads GAGVSQSPSNKVTEKGKDVELRCDPISGHTALYWYRQSLGQGLEFLIYFQGNSAPDKSGLPSDRFSAERTGGSVSTLTIQRTQQEDSAVYLCASSPGTVSNQPQHFGDGTRLSIL.

V gene TRBV27 combines with J gene TRBJ2-1; D is perhaps TRBD2 (7 bases). There are 15 residues in the CDR3. Looked up from germline, CDR1 is MNHEY and CDR2 is SMNVEV (reference sequence). Trimming removed 7 bases from V and 4 bases from J, with 17 bases in between. The CDR3: CASTTGGGIYNEQFF. CDR3 sequence (DNA): TGTGCCAGCACCACGGGGGGCGGGATTTACAATGAGCAGTTCTTC.

The chain employs TRBV4-2 and TRBJ2-3; 8 bases match TRBD2. This CDR3 contains 16 residues. Germline assignment: CDR1 LGHNA and CDR2 YNFKEQ. V shed 2 bases, J shed 4 bases, and the junction held 8 bases outside the gene matches. The CDR3 sequence is CASSQRRGGSADTQYF. CDR3 sequence (DNA): TGTGCCAGCAGCCAACGACGGGGGGGCAGTGCAGATACGCAGTATTTT.

The chain uses TRBV28 and TRBJ2-7; D perhaps matches TRBD2 (6 bases). Trimming took off 6 bases at V and 3 bases at J, with 18 bases between the two ends. Germline lookup yields CDR1 MDHEN and CDR2 SYDVKM. CDR3 size: 15 residues. This CDR3 reads CASREGARVNYEQYF. In DNA, the CDR3 is TGTGCCAGCAGGGAGGGTGCCAGGGTAAACTACGAGCAGTACTTC.